Listed here is a single T cell receptor (beta chain). The antigen this receptor binds is unknown. No per-base quality is available; no much larger clone lies one base away. Other DNA variants within this sample encode the same CDR3. In total, fewer than 750 healthy bone marrow donors made up the cohort. All cohort members were sampled while nominally healthy, although unrecorded immune exposures were likely present. The donor was CMV seronegative and belonged to the group of 380 or so seronegative cohort members. A peripheral blood sample was collected from each donor, and TCR beta sequencing was performed on peripheral blood mononuclear cells. Genomic DNA was extracted from the blood cell samples with the Qiagen DNeasy Blood Extraction Kit. This specimen belongs to a study of cytomegalovirus exposure and HLA in healthy donors (dated by TCRdb to about 2017). Background for the entire study: According to an earlier analysis of 550 to 700 of the donors, roughly 180 million T cells yielded 117 million unique TCR beta sequences and around 300 Gb of sequence data. Every discovery cohort repertoire had been produced on one sequencing platform. Along with the approximately 650-subject first cohort, a separate validation cohort of more than 90 different subjects was used. To predict cytomegalovirus infection status, the study brought together high-throughput TCR immunosequencing, statistical association of individual TCRs with disease status, and machine learning. Class I and class II HLA loci were covered by the typing at four-digit resolution. Of the 300 to 500 genotyped donors, over 80% were placed in the genetic ancestry cluster associated with self-reported Caucasian donors. To study patterns of TCR occurrence, a later analysis re-analyzed previously published TCR beta repertoires from 666 donors and added high-resolution HLA genotyping. Among under 450 genotyped donors of the cohort, an average of roughly 240,000 unique TCR beta nucleotide sequences were sequenced per donor, roughly 18% of them non-productive. A later genetic analysis used genome-wide SNP genotypes for about 65% of the 666 donors, treating that subset as a discovery cohort. Rather than using new phenotypic data, the later analysis identified candidate immune exposures from TCR beta sequences and from how often those sequences occurred across donors. The number of typed donors differed by locus: about 620-640 for A, B, C, DRB1 and DQB1; 500 to 550 for DQA1; roughly 600 for DPA1; and approximately 450 for DPB1. An early release covering about 600 HLA-typed donors comprised roughly 300 gigabases of sequencing data and 85 million or so unique TCR sequences. About five DR-DQ haplotypes were handled as single units for association and clustering, since linkage in the cohort was strong. In an earlier analysis of a few hundred of the donors, high-throughput TCR beta sequencing was used to judge whether each TCR beta V gene segment behaved as functional or pseudogenic. Using immunosequencing, the study profiled T cell repertoires from 500 to 800 subjects and related those repertoires to cytomegalovirus serostatus. Donor age, sex, ethnicity and CMV serostatus were compiled alongside the repertoire data. The aim of the study was to test whether cataloging public T cell receptors could identify signatures of past pathogen exposure. Beyond this particular receptor, the publication reports: In vitro tests confirmed that a few of the cytomegalovirus-associated TCR beta chains recognize cytomegalovirus antigens. Some IMGT-functional V segments, including TRBV6-2 and TRBV6-3, could not be told apart with the 87-base-pair reads, so those segments were excluded. In a later analysis, HLA-associated TCR beta chains were found to be more clonally expanded and to have lower generation probabilities than equally common non-associated chains. A group of highly shared sequence variants was considered likely to be a technical artifact of the sequencing pipeline. A later genetic analysis associated a missense DCLRE1C variant with V-gene and J-gene trimming of TCR beta chains, and an independent cohort replicated the association. The study gave a list of 150 to 200 TCR beta chains associated with cytomegalovirus. Because HLA typing was missing for some donors at each locus, association tests included only the typed subset. According to a later analysis, most CMV-associated TCR beta chains appeared to be HLA-restricted, and the HLA associations seemed to be driven largely by CMV exposure. A further reported finding was that TCR beta sequences accurately predicted the HLA-A and HLA-B alleles for most subjects in the first cohort. CMV serostatus was the only immune exposure information available for the cohort. When HLA alleles, especially DR and DQ, strongly co-occurred, attributing TCR associations to individual alleles was difficult. Linkage disequilibrium might explain the correlated functional status among segregating V segments, but an unknown experimental factor could not be excluded. In an earlier analysis of more than 450 of the donors, most TCR beta V segments were observed in productive rearrangements about 87% or about 30% of the time, broadly matching IMGT annotations. This cohort had only TCR beta chains sequenced, and the lack of alpha or paired-chain data limited which features could be detected. A later analysis found that TCR association rates varied across HLA loci, with DRB1 alleles showing the most associated TCRs and HLA-C alleles the fewest. According to a later analysis, parvovirus B19, influenza, CMV and Epstein-Barr virus appeared linked to several top co-occurrence clusters. Because counts were too low, about 17 rarely observed V segments, including chromosome 9 orphons, were excluded from the earlier analysis of 587 of the donors. Sequencing depth was assumed to be roughly uniform across donors in the presence/absence analyses, though that assumption may not hold. Cytomegalovirus status was reported to be diagnosed by the classifier with high specificity and sensitivity in both the original and validation cohorts. While some public TCRs were present in many individuals, most TCR sequences turned up only very rarely across donors. A later genetic analysis reported fewer N-insertions in productive TCRs among donors in an Asian-associated ancestry cluster than the roughly 670-donor mean. According to the authors, the approach could potentially be generalized to other disease states and immunological phenotypes. A later analysis associated roughly 17,000 TCR beta sequences with specific HLA alleles at a false discovery rate of 0.05.

Its CDR3 holds 12 amino acids, cysteine through phenylalanine. The only DNA kept is the CDR3, 36 bases in frame from the first base. Cut back by 5 bases and 0 bases, the V and J ends lie 5 bases apart. CDR1 MDHEN and CDR2 SYDVKM are derived from the germline V gene. Receptor amplification or capture employed the immunoSEQ multiplex PCR assay. A mixture of 60 forward primers for TCR Vbeta segments and 13 reverse primers for TCR Jbeta segments was used in the multiplex PCR. The CDR3 region of rearranged TCR beta genes was amplified from genomic DNA with a multiplex PCR assay. On the Illumina HiSeq System, the amplified TCR beta libraries were sequenced as 87-base-pair reads. The study's own analysis went as follows. A later analysis counted 65 million to 90 million unique TCR beta chains across the 500 to 850 repertoires, and around 9.9 million of these chains were shared by at least two donors. Raw reads were error-corrected and collapsed into unique sequences by a nearest-neighbor algorithm in which closely related sequences were merged to remove PCR and sequencing errors. To assign V, D and J gene segments, CDR3 sequences were aligned to IMGT reference sequences. For a sequence to be retained, a match of at least six nucleotides was required to both a V gene segment and a J gene segment. Rearrangements were called productive when the CDR3 lacked stop codons and stayed in frame with V and J; all others were non-productive. CDR3 was defined by IMGT convention, running from the second conserved V-encoded cysteine to the conserved J-encoded phenylalanine. In an earlier analysis of approximately 500 of the donors, sequences lacking an unambiguous match to a single V gene segment were excluded. In an earlier analysis of approximately 560 of the donors, a V segment was called functional when productive rearrangements were above 56.7%, and segregating when the standard deviation between donors exceeded 5%. To diagnose cytomegalovirus status from the catalog of TCR beta chain sequences, a statistical classification framework was built. In a later analysis, V and J genes were assigned by comparing TCR nucleotide sequences against IMGT/GENE-DB human TR gene sequences. In a later analysis, CDR3 sequences and most-parsimonious VDJ recombination scenarios were assigned using the TCRdist pipeline. A later analysis defined each TCR beta chain by its CDR3 amino acid sequence plus V-gene family, and excluded reads lacking a unique V-gene family. A later analysis removed 592 highly shared, low-generation-probability nucleotide sequences to deal with suspected cross-contamination and a sequencing artifact. In a later analysis, a clonal expansion index was calculated for each public chain from normalized within-repertoire ranks of inferred template counts. Generation probabilities in a later analysis came from a VDJ recombination model fitted to out-of-frame rearrangements, and those results were checked against IGoR. In a later analysis, TCR-TCR, TCR-HLA and TCR-CMV co-occurrence was scored with hypergeometric tests, and a repertoire-size bias correction was applied to TCR pairs. False discovery rates were estimated in a later analysis by permuting HLA or CMV assignments 20 times. In a later analysis, co-occurring TCRs were grouped using DBSCAN, with TCRdist sequence similarity added in when clustering inside HLA-allele-positive subsets. Repertoires with fewer than 30,000 or more than 120,000 public chains were left out of co-occurrence clustering, as were about 5 repertoires with anomalous nucleotide sharing. Held by TCRdb, this immuneACCESS table contains in-frame sequences only and omits some clones. Under half of the omission traces to an unresolved V gene where checked; the cause of the rest is unknown. V, J and clone size reflect that table, while D and trimming were determined from the DNA. Here the sample has roughly 190,000 clones; around 77% occur a single time. The ten biggest clones cover 3% to 3.5% of the sample.

Material for sequencing was PBMCs. The sequence came from a female donor in good health and CMV-seronegative. This chain is built from TRBV28 and TRBJ2-7; no confident D gene assignment can be made. The nucleotide sequence is given as TGTGCCAGCAGTCGAGACTCCTACGAGCAGTACTTC. The resulting protein is CASSRDSYEQYF.